A selection of T cell receptor beta chains follows, all from one sample in a study of blood T cell repertoires in COVID-19. Assay: immunoSEQ multiplex PCR; the TCRdb copy retains only in-frame clones and omits some. The repertoire has more than 350,000 clones, more than 70% of them found once; the top ten carry 10%. The sample was peripheral blood. These receptors all stem from a woman younger than 45 with COVID-19, enrolled during active disease. Both conserved end residues are part of each CDR3. The order of the fields is V gene, J gene, clone size, D gene, CDR3 protein, CDR3 DNA. The D gene is left open where the match is weak. Only some rows state a clone size, as once, few, many or a class for expanded clones.

V: TRBV5-6
J: TRBJ1-5
size: NA
D: TRBD1
CDR3: CASSLGRVWQGDQPQHF
DNA: TGTGCCAGCAGCTTAGGCAGGGTGTGGCAGGGGGACCAGCCCCAGCATTTT

V: TRBV2
J: TRBJ1-5
size: NA
D: NA
CDR3: CASRTQGLGNQPQHF
DNA: TGTGCCAGCAGAACGCAGGGATTGGGGAATCAGCCCCAGCATTTT

V: TRBV2
J: TRBJ2-1
size: NA
D: TRBD2
CDR3: CASRARLAGGVEQFF
DNA: TGTGCCAGCAGAGCGAGACTAGCGGGAGGGGTTGAGCAGTTCTTC

V: TRBV25-1
J: TRBJ2-1
size: NA
D: NA
CDR3: CASSEVATFF
DNA: TGTGCCAGCAGTGAAGTTGCTACGTTCTTC

V: TRBV28
J: TRBJ2-4
size: NA
D: NA
CDR3: CASSFMPRQGLAKNIQYF
DNA: TGTGCCAGCAGTTTCATGCCTCGACAGGGACTAGCCAAAAACATTCAGTACTTC

V: TRBV29-1
J: TRBJ2-2
size: NA
D: NA
CDR3: CSVGAGTNTGELFF
DNA: TGCAGCGTTGGGGCAGGGACTAACACCGGGGAGCTGTTTTTT

V: TRBV9
J: TRBJ1-1
size: NA
D: TRBD1
CDR3: CASSPRQGNTEAFF
DNA: TGTGCCAGCAGCCCGAGACAGGGGAACACTGAAGCTTTCTTT

V: TRBV28
J: TRBJ2-7
size: NA
D: TRBD2
CDR3: CASSLPGTSGYEQYF
DNA: TGTGCCAGCAGTTTACCCGGGACTAGCGGCTACGAGCAGTACTTC

V: TRBV5-1
J: TRBJ2-1
size: NA
D: TRBD1
CDR3: CASSLAVTGDFYNEQFF
DNA: TGCGCCAGCAGCTTGGCCGTGACAGGGGATTTCTACAATGAGCAGTTCTTC

V: TRBV27
J: TRBJ1-4
size: NA
D: TRBD1
CDR3: CASRGQGVEKLFF
DNA: TGTGCCAGCAGGGGACAGGGCGTTGAAAAACTGTTTTTT

V: TRBV7-9
J: TRBJ2-7
size: NA
D: TRBD1
CDR3: CASSRDGGTGGIQYF
DNA: TGTGCCAGCAGCCGAGACGGCGGGACAGGGGGAATACAGTACTTC

V: TRBV5-6
J: TRBJ2-7
size: NA
D: NA
CDR3: CASSLALGEQYF
DNA: TGTGCCAGCAGCTTGGCTCTCGGCGAGCAGTACTTC

V: TRBV7-8
J: TRBJ1-6
size: NA
D: NA
CDR3: CASSLTGRLENSPLHF
DNA: TGTGCCAGCAGCTTAACAGGGCGGTTGGAAAATTCACCCCTCCACTTT

V: TRBV27
J: TRBJ2-7
size: NA
D: NA
CDR3: CASSLGWAGSYEQYF
DNA: TGTGCCAGCAGTTTAGGTTGGGCAGGCAGCTACGAGCAGTACTTC

V: TRBV27
J: TRBJ2-7
size: once
D: TRBD1
CDR3: CASSLYGTGYEQYF
DNA: TGTGCCAGCAGTTTATACGGGACAGGCTACGAGCAGTACTTC

V: TRBV19
J: TRBJ1-1
size: NA
D: TRBD1
CDR3: CASSIVGQYTEAFF
DNA: TGTGCCAGTAGTATAGTGGGACAGTACACTGAAGCTTTCTTT

V: TRBV11-2
J: TRBJ1-3
size: NA
D: NA
CDR3: CASSLEGRGATGNTIYF
DNA: TGTGCCAGCAGCTTAGAAGGGCGGGGGGCTACTGGAAACACCATATATTTT

V: TRBV4-1
J: TRBJ2-5
size: many
D: NA
CDR3: CASSRYRNQETQYF
DNA: TGCGCCAGCAGCCGGTACAGGAACCAAGAGACCCAGTACTTC

V: TRBV4-1
J: TRBJ1-4
size: NA
D: TRBD1
CDR3: CASSGRRGLSNEKLFF
DNA: TGCGCCAGCAGCGGTCGAAGGGGGCTATCTAATGAAAAACTGTTTTTT

V: TRBV4-1
J: TRBJ1-1
size: NA
D: NA
CDR3: CASSQRLMSTEAFF
DNA: TGCGCCAGCAGCCAAAGATTAATGAGCACTGAAGCTTTCTTT

V: TRBV7-3
J: TRBJ2-5
size: NA
D: NA
CDR3: CASSLTSPGETQYF
DNA: TGTGCCAGCAGCTTAACCTCGCCGGGGGAGACCCAGTACTTC

V: TRBV4-3
J: TRBJ2-7
size: NA
D: TRBD2
CDR3: CASSQDTSGTYNEQYF
DNA: TGCGCCAGCAGCCAAGACACTAGCGGGACCTACAACGAGCAGTACTTC

V: TRBV4-2
J: TRBJ2-7
size: NA
D: TRBD1
CDR3: CASSQDGTGAYEQYF
DNA: TGTGCCAGCAGCCAAGATGGGACAGGGGCCTACGAGCAGTACTTC

V: TRBV28
J: TRBJ1-2
size: NA
D: TRBD1
CDR3: CASSFFTTTGGAGYTF
DNA: TGTGCCAGCAGTTTTTTCACAACGACAGGGGGCGCGGGCTACACCTTC

V: TRBV29-1
J: TRBJ2-2
size: NA
D: TRBD1
CDR3: CSGTGTGVTGELFF
DNA: TGCAGCGGGACTGGGACAGGGGTCACCGGGGAGCTGTTTTTT

V: TRBV20-1
J: TRBJ1-1
size: NA
D: NA
CDR3: CSASRLNTEAFF
DNA: TGCAGTGCTAGTCGGTTGAACACTGAAGCTTTCTTT

V: TRBV7-2
J: TRBJ2-2
size: NA
D: NA
CDR3: CASSLAVANTGELFF
DNA: TGTGCCAGCAGCTTGGCGGTCGCGAACACCGGGGAGCTGTTTTTT

V: TRBV28
J: TRBJ2-2
size: once
D: TRBD1
CDR3: CASQPPFNRGNTGELFF
DNA: TGTGCCAGCCAGCCCCCATTCAACAGGGGGAACACCGGGGAGCTGTTTTTT

V: TRBV10-1
J: TRBJ2-7
size: NA
D: TRBD1
CDR3: CASSELGQGTYEQYF
DNA: TGCGCCAGCAGTGAGTTGGGACAGGGGACCTACGAGCAGTACTTC

V: TRBV4-1
J: TRBJ1-4
size: NA
D: NA
CDR3: CASSQDLTVRNEKLFF
DNA: TGCGCCAGCAGCCAAGACCTGACAGTCCGAAATGAAAAACTGTTTTTT

V: TRBV7-2
J: TRBJ2-1
size: NA
D: NA
CDR3: CASSTLPGPRGGNEQFF
DNA: TGTGCCAGCAGCACGCTCCCGGGACCCCGAGGGGGCAATGAGCAGTTCTTC